This TCR beta chain was sequenced for a study of monozygotic twins with inflammatory bowel disease. Study-level findings and limits: The data offered no way to tell different T cell subtypes apart. Repertoire likeness was no different across concordant and discordant twins, perhaps owing to restricted power.

Points on this clonotype: Antigen specificity is unknown.

For every TCR library, approximately 4,000 ng of total RNA was used. The unique tags termed UMIs, each holding a 6-nucleotide sample barcode, were added by means of template switching. TCRdb re-called the 5' RACE reads and shows each CDR3 protein once, DNA omitted. This sample's clone table lists fewer than 350,000 distinct CDR3 sequences. The CDR3 sequence is 14 residues long. V is TRBV12-3 or TRBV12-4 and J is TRBJ2-7; TCRdb indicates TRBD2, and absent DNA this call remains unverified. The TCR originated in a human donor with ulcerative colitis or Crohn's disease, or a healthy co-twin of an affected twin (not recorded which). The sample comprised blood. CDR3 protein: CASGTSPSSHEQYF.